This T cell receptor beta chain was documented in a study of blood T cell repertoires in COVID-19. In the study overall: Samples representing acute and convalescent COVID-19 were sourced from the United States, Italy and Spain.

As processed by the authors: Amplifying reference gene primers gave estimates of nucleated cell counts. Sequencing used immunoSEQ multiplex PCR; TCRdb keeps in-frame clones, though not all of them. V, J and clone size were drawn from that table, and D and trimming were deduced from the DNA. The profile covers approximately 220,000 clones, with 75% to 90% appearing a single time and roughly 20% taken by the ten largest. Resolution of symptoms, clearance, or two negative PCRs was present in recovered Cohort 3 donors. In germline, CDR1 is LGHDT, CDR2 YNNKEL (reference sequence). The CDR3 contains 19 residues. After removal of 0 bases from V and 4 bases from J, the junction contained 13 bases not matched to a gene.

The chain carries TRBV3-1 (or the pseudogene TRBV3-2) and TRBJ2-1; 9 positions agree with TRBD2. The sample consisted of PBMCs or T cells enriched from blood (not recorded which). The receptor comes from a man aged 35 to 55 who had recovered from COVID-19. CDR3 amino acids: CASSQDLRGSGRSYNEQFF. DNA of the CDR3: TGTGCCAGCAGCCAAGATCTCCGAGGTAGCGGGAGATCGTACAATGAGCAGTTCTTC.